The present T cell receptor (beta chain) was sequenced within a study of cytomegalovirus exposure and HLA in healthy donors. A remark on this clone: Its antigen is still unknown.

The J segment lost 10 bases and the V segment lost 9 bases, leaving 11 bases of the junction unmatched. This CDR3 comprises 14 residues. The germline V gene has CDR1 SNHLY and CDR2 FYNNEI. Primers: 60 Vbeta forward and 13 Jbeta reverse. Profiled with immunoSEQ multiplex PCR; TCRdb holds only in-frame clones, not every one. This table holds under 150,000 clones, under 75% found once. Overall study results and limits: Presence/absence analyses rested on an assumption that sequencing depth was roughly uniform across donors. In a later analysis, TCR beta V- and J-gene trimming was associated with a missense DCLRE1C variant.

The origin of this receptor is a middle-aged woman in good health and CMV-seronegative. Sample: PBMCs. The chain joins TRBV2 to TRBJ1-6; 8 bases map to TRBD1. CDR3 region: CAREEGTGKSPLHF. CDR3 in DNA: TGTGCCAGGGAGGAGGGGACAGGAAAATCACCCCTCCACTTT.